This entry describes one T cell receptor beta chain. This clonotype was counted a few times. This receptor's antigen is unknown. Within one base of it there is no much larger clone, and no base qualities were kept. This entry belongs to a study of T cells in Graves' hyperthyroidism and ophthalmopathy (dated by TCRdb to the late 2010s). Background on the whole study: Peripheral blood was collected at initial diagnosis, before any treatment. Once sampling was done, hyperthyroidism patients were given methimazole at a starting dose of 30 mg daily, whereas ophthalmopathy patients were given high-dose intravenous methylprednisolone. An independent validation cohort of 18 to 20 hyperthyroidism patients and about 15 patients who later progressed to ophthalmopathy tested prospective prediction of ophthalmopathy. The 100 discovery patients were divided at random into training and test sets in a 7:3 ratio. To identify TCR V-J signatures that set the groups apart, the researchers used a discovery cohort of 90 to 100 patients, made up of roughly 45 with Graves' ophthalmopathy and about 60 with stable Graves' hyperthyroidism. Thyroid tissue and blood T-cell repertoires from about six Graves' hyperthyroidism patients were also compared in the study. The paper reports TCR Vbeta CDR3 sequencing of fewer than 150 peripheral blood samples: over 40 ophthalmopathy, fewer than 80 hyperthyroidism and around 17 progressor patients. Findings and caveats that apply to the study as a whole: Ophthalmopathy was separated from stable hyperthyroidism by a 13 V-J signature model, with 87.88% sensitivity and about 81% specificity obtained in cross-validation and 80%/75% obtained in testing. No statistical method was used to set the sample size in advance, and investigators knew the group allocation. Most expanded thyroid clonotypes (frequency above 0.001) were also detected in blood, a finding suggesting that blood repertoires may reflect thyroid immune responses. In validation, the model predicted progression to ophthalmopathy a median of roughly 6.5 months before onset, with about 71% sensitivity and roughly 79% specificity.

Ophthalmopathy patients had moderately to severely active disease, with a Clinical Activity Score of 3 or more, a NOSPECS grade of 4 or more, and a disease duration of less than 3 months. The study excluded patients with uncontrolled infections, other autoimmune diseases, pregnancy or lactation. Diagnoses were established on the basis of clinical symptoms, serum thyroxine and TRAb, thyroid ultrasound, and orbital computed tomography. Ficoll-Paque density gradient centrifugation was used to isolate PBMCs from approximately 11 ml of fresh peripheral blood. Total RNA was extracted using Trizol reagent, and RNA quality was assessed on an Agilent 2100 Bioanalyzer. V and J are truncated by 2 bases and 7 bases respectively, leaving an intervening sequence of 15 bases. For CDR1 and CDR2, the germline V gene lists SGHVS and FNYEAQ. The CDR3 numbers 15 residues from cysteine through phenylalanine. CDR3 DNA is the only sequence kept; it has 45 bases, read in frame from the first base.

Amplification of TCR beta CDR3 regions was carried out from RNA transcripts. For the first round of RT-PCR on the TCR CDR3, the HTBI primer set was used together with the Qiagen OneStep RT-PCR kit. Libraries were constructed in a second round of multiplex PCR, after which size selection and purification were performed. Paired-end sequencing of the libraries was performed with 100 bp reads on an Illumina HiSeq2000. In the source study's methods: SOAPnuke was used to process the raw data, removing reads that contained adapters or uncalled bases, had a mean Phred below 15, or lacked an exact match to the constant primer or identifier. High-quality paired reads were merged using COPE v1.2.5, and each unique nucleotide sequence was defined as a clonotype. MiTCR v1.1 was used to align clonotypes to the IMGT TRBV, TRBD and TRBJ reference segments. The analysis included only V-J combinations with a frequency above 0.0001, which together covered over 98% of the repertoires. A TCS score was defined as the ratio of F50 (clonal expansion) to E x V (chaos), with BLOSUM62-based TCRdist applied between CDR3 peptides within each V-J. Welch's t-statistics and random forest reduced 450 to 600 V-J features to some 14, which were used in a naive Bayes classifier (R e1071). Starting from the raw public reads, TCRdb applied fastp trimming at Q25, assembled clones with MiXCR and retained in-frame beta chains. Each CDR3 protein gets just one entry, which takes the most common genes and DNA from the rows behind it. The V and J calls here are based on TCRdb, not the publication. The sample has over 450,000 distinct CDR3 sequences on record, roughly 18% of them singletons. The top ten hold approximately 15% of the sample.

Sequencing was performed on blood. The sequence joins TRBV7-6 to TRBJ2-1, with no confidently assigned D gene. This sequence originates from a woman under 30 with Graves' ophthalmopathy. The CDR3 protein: CASSLYSVAKNEQFF. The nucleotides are TGTGCCAGCAGCTTATATAGTGTTGCAAAGAATGAGCAGTTCTTC.